This TCR beta chain emerged from a study of blood T cell repertoires in COVID-19. About the research overall: Whether acute or convalescent, the COVID-19 samples came from the United States, Italy and Spain.

In the authors' methods: Reference gene primer amplification yielded estimated nucleated cell counts. Data came from immunoSEQ multiplex PCR; TCRdb stores just in-frame clones and leaves some out. V and J calls and clone size are given by that table; D and trimming were obtained from the DNA. The sample has tens of thousands of clones; about 85% are singletons. CDR1 is LNHDA, CDR2 SQIVND, per germline (reference sequence). V shed 5 bases and J shed 5 bases, with 16 bases lying between them. The CDR3 extends over 15 amino acids. The gene calls are TRBV19 and TRBJ2-4, with a tentative D call TRBD1 (5 bases). This TCR came from an older man with acute or convalescent COVID-19. Sequenced sample: peripheral blood. This CDR3 reads CASSVLQGGQNIQYF. CDR3 sequence (DNA): TGTGCCAGTAGTGTACTGCAGGGTGGCCAAAACATTCAGTACTTC. Based on the CDR3 plus reference TRBV19 and TRBJ2-4, the full variable domain is DGGITQSPKYLFRKEGQNVTLSCEQNLNHDAMYWYRQDPGQGLRLIYYSQIVNDFQKGDIAEGYSVSREKKESFPLTVTSAQKNPTAFYLCASSVLQGGQNIQYFGAGTRLSVL.